The entry below describes one TCR beta chain. This sample is drawn from a study of shared T cell receptors in the human thymus. The CDR3 runs 12 residues. Germline lookup yields CDR1 MNHEY and CDR2 SVGAGI. V was pared by 8 bases and J by 1 base, with 8 bases between. TCRdb keeps only in-frame clones here, not all; method: immunoSEQ multiplex PCR. The sample shows about 660,000 clones, around 87% of them seen only once. The same sample was also studied in work on human thymus T cells. In that study: Corrective cardiac surgery supplied the resected thymus tissue. An apparent bias in V and J gene usage was seen in thymic and blood repertoires. Reports from related research described highly overlapping thymic repertoires among unrelated individuals.

The sample comprised thymocytes. This chain connects TRBV6-5 to TRBJ1-1; maybe TRBD1 (5 bases). This receptor was taken from a boy in the first two years of life with a congenital heart defect. This chain's CDR3 is CASWQGNTEAFF. The CDR3 region has the DNA TGTGCCAGCTGGCAGGGGAACACTGAAGCTTTCTTT.